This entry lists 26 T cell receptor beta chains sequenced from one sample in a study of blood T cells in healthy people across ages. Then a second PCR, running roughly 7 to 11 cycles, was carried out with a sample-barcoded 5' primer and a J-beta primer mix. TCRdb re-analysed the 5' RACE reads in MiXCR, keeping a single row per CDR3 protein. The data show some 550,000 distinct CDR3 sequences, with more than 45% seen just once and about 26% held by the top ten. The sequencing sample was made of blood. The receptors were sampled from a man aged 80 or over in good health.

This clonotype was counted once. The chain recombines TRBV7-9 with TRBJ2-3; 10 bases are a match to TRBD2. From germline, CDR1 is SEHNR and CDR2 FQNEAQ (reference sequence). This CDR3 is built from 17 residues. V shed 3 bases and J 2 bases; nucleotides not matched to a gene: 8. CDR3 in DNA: TGTGCCAGCAGCTTGTGGATAGCGGGGGGTATCACAGATACGCAGTATTTT. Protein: CASSLWIAGGITDTQYF.

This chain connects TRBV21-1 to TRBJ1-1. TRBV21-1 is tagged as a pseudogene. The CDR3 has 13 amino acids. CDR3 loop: CASSKVRNTEAFF. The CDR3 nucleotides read TGTGCCAGCAGCAAAGTTAGGAACACTGAAGCTTTCTTT.

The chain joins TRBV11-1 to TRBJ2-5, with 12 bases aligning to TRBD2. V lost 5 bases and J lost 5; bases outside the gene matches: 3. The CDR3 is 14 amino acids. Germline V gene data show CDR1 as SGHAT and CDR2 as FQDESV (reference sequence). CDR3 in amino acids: CASSTSGGYETQYF. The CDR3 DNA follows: TGTGCCAGCAGCACTAGCGGGGGGTACGAGACCCAGTACTTC. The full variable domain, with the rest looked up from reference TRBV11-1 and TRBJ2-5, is EAEVAQSPRYKITEKSQAVAFWCDPISGHATLYWYRQILGQGPELLVQFQDESVVDDSQLPKDRFSAERLKGVDSTLKIQPAELGDSAMYLCASSTSGGYETQYFGPGTRLLVL.

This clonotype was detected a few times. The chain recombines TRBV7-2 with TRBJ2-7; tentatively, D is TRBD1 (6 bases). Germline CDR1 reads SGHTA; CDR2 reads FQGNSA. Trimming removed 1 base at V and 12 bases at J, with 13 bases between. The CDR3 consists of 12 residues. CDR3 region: CASSLVDRTLYF. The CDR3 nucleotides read TGTGCCAGCAGCTTAGTGGACAGAACCTTGTACTTC.

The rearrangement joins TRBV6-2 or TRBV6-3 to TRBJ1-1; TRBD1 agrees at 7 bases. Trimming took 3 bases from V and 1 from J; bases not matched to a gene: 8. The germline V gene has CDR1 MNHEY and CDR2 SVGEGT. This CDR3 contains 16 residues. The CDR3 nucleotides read TGTGCCAGCAGTTATTCCGGGACAGTGGGGAACACTGAAGCTTTCTTT. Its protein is CASSYSGTVGNTEAFF.

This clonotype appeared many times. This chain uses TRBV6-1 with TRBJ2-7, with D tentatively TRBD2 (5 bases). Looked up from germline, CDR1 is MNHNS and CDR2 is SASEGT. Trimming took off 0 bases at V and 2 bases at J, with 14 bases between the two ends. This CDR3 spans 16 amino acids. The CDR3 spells CASSEASGRSPYEQYF. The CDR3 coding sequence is TGTGCCAGCAGTGAAGCTTCGGGGAGATCCCCCTACGAGCAGTACTTC.

The CDR3 sequence: CSVQNYNYGYTF. As DNA, the CDR3 is TGCAGCGTCCAAAATTATAACTATGGCTACACCTTC. The chain links TRBV29-1 to TRBJ1-2; the D is unclear. CDR1 SQVTM and CDR2 ANQGSEA come from the germline V gene. The CDR3 length is 12 residues. V shed 6 bases and J shed 1 base, with 9 bases lying between them.

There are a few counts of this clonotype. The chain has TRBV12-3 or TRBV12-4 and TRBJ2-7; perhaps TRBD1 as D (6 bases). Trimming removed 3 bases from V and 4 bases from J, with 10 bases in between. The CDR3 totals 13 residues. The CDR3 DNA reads TGTGCCAGCAGTTTGCTGGACAGTTACGAGCAGTACTTC. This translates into CASSLLDSYEQYF.

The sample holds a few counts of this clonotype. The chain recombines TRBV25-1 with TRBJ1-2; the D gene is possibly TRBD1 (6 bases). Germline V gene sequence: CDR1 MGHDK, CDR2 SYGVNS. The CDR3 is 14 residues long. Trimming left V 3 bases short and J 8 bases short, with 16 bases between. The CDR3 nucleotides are TGTGCCAGCAGTGAGGAGGGGGGGCTAGGGGGCTACACCTTC. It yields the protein CASSEEGGLGGYTF.

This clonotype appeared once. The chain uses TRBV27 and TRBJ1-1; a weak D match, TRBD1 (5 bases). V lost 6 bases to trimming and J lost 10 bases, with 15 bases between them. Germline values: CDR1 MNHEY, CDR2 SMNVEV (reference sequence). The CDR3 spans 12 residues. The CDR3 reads CASSLIPGRAFF. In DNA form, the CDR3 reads TGTGCCAGCAGCCTAATACCAGGGAGAGCTTTCTTT.

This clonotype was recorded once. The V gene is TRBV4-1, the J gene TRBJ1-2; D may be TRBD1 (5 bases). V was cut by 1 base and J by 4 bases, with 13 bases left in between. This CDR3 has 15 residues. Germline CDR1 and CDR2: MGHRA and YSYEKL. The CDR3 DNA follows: TGCGCCAGCAGCCAAGTAAGCGGACAACTCTATGGCTACACCTTC. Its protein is CASSQVSGQLYGYTF.

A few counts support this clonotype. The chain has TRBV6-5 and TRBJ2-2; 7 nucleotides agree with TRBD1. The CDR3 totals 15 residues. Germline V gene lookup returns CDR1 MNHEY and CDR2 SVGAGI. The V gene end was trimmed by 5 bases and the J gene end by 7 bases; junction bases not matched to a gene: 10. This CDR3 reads CASSPIPPGGGELFF. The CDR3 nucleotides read TGTGCCAGCAGTCCAATCCCCCCAGGGGGCGGGGAGCTGTTTTTT.

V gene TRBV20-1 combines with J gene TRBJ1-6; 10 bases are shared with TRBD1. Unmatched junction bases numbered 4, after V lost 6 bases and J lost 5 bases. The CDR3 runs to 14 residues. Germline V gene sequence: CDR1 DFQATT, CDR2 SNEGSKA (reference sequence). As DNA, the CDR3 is TGCAGTGCAAGGACAGGGGGAGATAATTCACCCCTCCACTTT. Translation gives CSARTGGDNSPLHF.

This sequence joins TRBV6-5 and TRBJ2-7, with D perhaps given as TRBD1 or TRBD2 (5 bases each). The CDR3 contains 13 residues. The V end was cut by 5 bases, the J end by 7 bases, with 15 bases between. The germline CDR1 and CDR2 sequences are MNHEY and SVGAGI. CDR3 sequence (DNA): TGTGCCAGCAGTGCAGGAGGACACCGGGAGCAGTACTTC. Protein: CASSAGGHREQYF.

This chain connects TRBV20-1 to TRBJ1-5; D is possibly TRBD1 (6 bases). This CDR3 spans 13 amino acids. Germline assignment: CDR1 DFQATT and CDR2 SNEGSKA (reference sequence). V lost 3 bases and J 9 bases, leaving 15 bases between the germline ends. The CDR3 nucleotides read TGCAGTGCTAGCCCGGACAGAGACGGGCCCCAGCATTTT. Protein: CSASPDRDGPQHF.

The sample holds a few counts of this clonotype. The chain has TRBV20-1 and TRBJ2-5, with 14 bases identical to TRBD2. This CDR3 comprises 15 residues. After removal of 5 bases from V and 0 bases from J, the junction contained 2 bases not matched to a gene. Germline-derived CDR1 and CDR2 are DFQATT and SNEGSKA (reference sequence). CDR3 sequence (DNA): TGCAGTGCTGGGACTAGCGGGAGTTACCAAGAGACCCAGTACTTC. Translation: CSAGTSGSYQETQYF.

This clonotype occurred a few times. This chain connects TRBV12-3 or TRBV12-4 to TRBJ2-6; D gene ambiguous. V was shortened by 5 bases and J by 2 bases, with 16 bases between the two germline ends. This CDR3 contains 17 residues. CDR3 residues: CASSPGPVHAGANVLTF. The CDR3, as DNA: TGTGCCAGCAGTCCAGGACCAGTTCACGCTGGGGCCAACGTCCTGACTTTC.

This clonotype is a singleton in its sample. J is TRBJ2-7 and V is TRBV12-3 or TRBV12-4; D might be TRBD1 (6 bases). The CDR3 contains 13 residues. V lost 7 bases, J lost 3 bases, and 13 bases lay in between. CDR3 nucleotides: TGTGCCAGCACCCCTGGACAGTACTACGAGCAGTACTTC. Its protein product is CASTPGQYYEQYF.

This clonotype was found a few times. DNA for the CDR3: TGTGCCATCAGTGACGGACTACAAGAGACCCAGTACTTC. As protein: CAISDGLQETQYF. The genes are TRBV10-3 and TRBJ2-5; D is possibly TRBD2 (6 bases). Trimming cost V 3 bases and J 2 bases, with 7 bases left between them. This CDR3 has 13 residues. Germline CDR1 and CDR2: ENHRY and SYGVKD.

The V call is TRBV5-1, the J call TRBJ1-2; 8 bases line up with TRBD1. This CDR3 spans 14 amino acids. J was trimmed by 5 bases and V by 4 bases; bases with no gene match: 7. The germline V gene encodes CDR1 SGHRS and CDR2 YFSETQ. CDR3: CASSPDRGGYGYTF. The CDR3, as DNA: TGCGCCAGCAGCCCCGACAGGGGAGGTTATGGCTACACCTTC.

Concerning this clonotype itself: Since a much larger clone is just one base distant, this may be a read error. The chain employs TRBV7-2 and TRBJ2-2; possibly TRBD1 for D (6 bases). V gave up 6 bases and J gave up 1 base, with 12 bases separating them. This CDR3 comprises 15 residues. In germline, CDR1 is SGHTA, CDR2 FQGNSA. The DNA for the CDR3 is TGTGCCAGCAGTCCCGGGACATGGAACACCGGGGAGCTGTTTTTT. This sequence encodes CASSPGTWNTGELFF.

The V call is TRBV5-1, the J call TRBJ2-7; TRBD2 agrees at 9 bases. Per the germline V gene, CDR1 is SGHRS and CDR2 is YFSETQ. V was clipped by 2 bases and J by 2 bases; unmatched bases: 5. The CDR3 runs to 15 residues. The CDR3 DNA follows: TGCGCCAGCAGCTTCTCTAGCGGGGACCCCTACGAGCAGTACTTC. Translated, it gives CASSFSSGDPYEQYF.

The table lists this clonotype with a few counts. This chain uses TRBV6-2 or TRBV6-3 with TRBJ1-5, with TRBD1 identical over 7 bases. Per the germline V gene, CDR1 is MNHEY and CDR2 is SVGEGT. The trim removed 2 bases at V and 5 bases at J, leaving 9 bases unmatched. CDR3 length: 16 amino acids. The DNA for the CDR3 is TGTGCCAGCAGTTACCTGGCAGGGGGAGGGGATCAGCCCCAGCATTTT. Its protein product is CASSYLAGGGDQPQHF.

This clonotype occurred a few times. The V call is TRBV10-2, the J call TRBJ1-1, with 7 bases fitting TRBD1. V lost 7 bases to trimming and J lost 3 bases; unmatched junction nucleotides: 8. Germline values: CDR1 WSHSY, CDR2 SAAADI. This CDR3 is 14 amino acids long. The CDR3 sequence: CASNTGTAYTEAFF. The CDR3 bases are TGCGCCAGCAATACCGGGACAGCGTACACTGAAGCTTTCTTT.

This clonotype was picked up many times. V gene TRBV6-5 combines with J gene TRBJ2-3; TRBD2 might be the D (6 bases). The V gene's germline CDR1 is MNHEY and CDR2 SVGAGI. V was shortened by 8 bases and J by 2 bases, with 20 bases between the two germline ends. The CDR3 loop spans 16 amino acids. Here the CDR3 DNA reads TGTGCCAGCCGCCTCCGGGGCGCGGGGTTCACAGATACGCAGTATTTT. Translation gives CASRLRGAGFTDTQYF.

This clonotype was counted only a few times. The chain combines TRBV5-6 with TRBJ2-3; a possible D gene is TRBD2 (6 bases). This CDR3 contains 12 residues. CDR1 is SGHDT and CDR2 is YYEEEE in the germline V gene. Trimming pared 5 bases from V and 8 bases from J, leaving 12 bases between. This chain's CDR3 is CASSPQAGTQYF. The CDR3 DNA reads TGTGCCAGCAGTCCCCAAGCGGGTACGCAGTATTTT.